There are many counts of the clone carrying this T cell receptor (beta chain). The antigen remains undetermined. These data are taken from a study of T cells after yellow fever vaccination. Broader study findings: In post-booster samples, most primary-vaccination clones reappeared (about 95% CD4, roughly 88% CD8). A secondary response was less intense yet reached its peak sooner, at day 5 versus 15.

Researchers made TCR cDNA using 5'RACE template switching, and this step added a universal primer site and UMIs. TCRdb re-called the 5' RACE reads with MiXCR, one entry per CDR3 protein. The top ten clones hold roughly a sixth of a sample with under 700,000 distinct CDR3 sequences, about 17% of them seen once. This CDR3 is built from 13 residues. Trimming cost V 6 bases and J 0 bases, with 6 bases left between them. Germline V CDR1 and CDR2: ENHRY, SYGVKD. The sequence was collected from a man aged 18 to 30 who received the YFV17D yellow fever vaccine. This specimen consisted of PBMCs, obtained 4 to 6 days after the first yellow fever vaccination. J is TRBJ1-3 and V is TRBV10-3, with D hard to call. The DNA of the CDR3 is TGTGCCATCAGCCAGAGCTCTGGAAACACCATATATTTT. It yields the protein CAISQSSGNTIYF.